The entry below gives a single T cell receptor (beta chain) sequence along with its context. The sample is drawn from a study of early T cells in non-severe SARS-CoV-2 infection. Germline lookup yields CDR1 DFQATT and CDR2 SNEGSKA (reference sequence). The CDR3 consists of 17 residues. Trimming at V came to 2 bases and at J to 0 bases, leaving 12 bases not matched to a gene. TCRdb analysed the 5' RACE reads with MiXCR anew, one entry per CDR3 protein. The table lists some 80,000 distinct CDR3 sequences, roughly 12% of them singletons. Sequencing used whole blood. The genes are TRBV20-1 and TRBJ1-1; 7 bases fit TRBD1. The receptor's source is an adult who was a healthcare worker with PCR-confirmed SARS-CoV-2 infection or an uninfected control (not recorded which). The CDR3 region is CSARSDREDGMNTEAFF. Here the CDR3 DNA reads TGCAGTGCTAGAAGTGACAGGGAGGACGGAATGAACACTGAAGCTTTCTTT.